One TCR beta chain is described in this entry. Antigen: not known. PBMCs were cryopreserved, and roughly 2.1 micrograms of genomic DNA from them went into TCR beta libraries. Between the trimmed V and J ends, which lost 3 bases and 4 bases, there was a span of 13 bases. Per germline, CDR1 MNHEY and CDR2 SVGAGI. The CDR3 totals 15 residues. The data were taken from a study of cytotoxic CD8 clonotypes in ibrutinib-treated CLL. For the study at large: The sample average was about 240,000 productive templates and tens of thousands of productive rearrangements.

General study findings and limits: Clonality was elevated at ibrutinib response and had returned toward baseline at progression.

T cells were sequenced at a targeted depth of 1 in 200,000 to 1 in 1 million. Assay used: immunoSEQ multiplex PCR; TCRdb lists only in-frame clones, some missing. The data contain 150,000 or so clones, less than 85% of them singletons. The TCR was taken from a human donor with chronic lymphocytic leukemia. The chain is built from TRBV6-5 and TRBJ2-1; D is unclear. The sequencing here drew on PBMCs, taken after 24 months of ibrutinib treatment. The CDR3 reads CASSYQRTRYNEQFF. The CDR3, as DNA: TGTGCCAGCAGTTATCAGAGGACGAGATACAATGAGCAGTTCTTC.